This TCR beta chain was found in a study of Ad26.COV2.S vaccination and SARS-CoV-2 variants. Study at large: Among those in the COV1001 Ad26.COV2.S trial arm was the donor. The study's findings and limits: Substantial breadth was reported for post-vaccination spike-specific CD8+ and CD4+ T cells.

The CDR3 totals 15 residues. Germline CDR1 is KGHSH and CDR2 is LQKENI. The V end was cut by 0 bases, the J end by 6 bases, with 15 bases between. The sample's treatment: 15 to 20 received Ad26.COV2.S at low or high dose, single or two shots; about 5 received placebo; per-sample allocation not given. Samples came from day 63 after the first vaccine or placebo injection. Vaccination employed an Ad26 vector expressing the Wuhan-strain SARS-CoV-2 spike. The data were produced by immunoSEQ multiplex PCR, yet TCRdb's version contains in-frame clones alone and is incomplete. The sample carries around 340,000 clones, around nine tenths recorded once. Concerning this clone itself: The antigen is not known.

The rearrangement links TRBV18 to TRBJ2-7; D possibly uses TRBD1 or TRBD2 (7 bases each). This TCR was recovered from a person aged 18-60 years who received the Ad26.COV2.S COVID-19 vaccine or a placebo. The material was peripheral blood, obtained in a trial of Ad26.COV2.S vaccine versus placebo. The chain's CDR3 is CASSPPSQGGSEQYF. The DNA for the CDR3 is TGTGCCAGCTCACCACCGAGCCAGGGGGGGAGCGAGCAGTACTTC. Drawing the rest from reference TRBV18 and TRBJ2-7, the complete variable domain is NAGVMQNPRHLVRRRGQEARLRCSPMKGHSHVYWYRQLPEEGLKFMVYLQKENIIDESGMPKERFSAEFPKEGPSILRIQQVVRGDSAAYFCASSPPSQGGSEQYFGPGTRLTVT.